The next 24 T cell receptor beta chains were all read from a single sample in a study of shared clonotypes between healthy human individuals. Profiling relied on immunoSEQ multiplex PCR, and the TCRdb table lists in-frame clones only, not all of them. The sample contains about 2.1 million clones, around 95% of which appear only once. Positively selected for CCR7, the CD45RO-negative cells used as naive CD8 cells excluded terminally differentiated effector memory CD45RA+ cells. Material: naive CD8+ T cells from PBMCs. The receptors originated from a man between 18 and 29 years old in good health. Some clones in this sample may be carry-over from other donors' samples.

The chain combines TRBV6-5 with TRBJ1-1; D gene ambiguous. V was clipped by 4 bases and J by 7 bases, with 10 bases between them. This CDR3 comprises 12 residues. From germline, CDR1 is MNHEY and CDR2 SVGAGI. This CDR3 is CASSSDPLEAFF. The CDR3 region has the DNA TGTGCCAGCAGTTCGGACCCACTTGAAGCTTTCTTT.

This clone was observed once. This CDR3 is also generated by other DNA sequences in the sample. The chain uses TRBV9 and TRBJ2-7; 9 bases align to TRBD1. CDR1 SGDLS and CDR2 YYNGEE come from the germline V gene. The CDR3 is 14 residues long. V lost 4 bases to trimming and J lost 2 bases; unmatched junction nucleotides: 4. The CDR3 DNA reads TGTGCCAGCAGCCCGGGGGACAGGGCCTACGAGCAGTACTTC. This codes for CASSPGDRAYEQYF.

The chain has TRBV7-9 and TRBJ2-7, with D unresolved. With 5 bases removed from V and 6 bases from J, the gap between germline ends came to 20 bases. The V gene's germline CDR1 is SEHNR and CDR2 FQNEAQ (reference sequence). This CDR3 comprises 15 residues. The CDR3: CASSLTSSHSIEQYF. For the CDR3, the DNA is TGTGCCAGCAGCCTCACATCCTCTCACTCCATCGAGCAGTACTTC.

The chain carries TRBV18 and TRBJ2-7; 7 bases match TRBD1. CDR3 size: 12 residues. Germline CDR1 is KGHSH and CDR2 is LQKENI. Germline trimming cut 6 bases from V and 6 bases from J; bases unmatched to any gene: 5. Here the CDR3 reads CASSGTALEQYF. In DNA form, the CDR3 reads TGTGCCAGCTCGGGGACAGCCCTCGAGCAGTACTTC.

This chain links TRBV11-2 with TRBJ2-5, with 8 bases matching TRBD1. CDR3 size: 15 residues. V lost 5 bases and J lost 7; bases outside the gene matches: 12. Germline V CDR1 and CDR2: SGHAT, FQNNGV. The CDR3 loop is CASSRVGQAHGTQYF. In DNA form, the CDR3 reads TGTGCCAGCAGCAGGGTGGGACAGGCCCATGGGACCCAGTACTTC.

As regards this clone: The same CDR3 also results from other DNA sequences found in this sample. In DNA, the CDR3 is TGTGCCAGCAGCCCAAATAGCTACGAGCAGTACTTC. This gives the protein CASSPNSYEQYF. This chain uses TRBV9 with TRBJ2-7, with D hard to call. Germline V lookup: CDR1 SGDLS, CDR2 YYNGEE. There are 12 residues in the CDR3. V lost 4 bases to trimming and J lost 3 bases, with 8 bases between them.

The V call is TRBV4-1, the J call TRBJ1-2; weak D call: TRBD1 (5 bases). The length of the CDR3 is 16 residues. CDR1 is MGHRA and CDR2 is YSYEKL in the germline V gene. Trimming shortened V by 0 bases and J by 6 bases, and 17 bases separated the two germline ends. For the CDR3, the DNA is TGCGCCAGCAGCCAAGAGTGGCGGCAGGGTCGACATGGCTACACCTTC. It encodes CASSQEWRQGRHGYTF.

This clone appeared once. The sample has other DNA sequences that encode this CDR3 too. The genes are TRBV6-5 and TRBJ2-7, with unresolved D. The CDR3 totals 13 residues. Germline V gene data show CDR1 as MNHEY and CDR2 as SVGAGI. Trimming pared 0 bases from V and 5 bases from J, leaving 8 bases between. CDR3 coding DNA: TGTGCCAGCAGTTACTCGTCAGGCAACGAGCAGTACTTC. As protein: CASSYSSGNEQYF.

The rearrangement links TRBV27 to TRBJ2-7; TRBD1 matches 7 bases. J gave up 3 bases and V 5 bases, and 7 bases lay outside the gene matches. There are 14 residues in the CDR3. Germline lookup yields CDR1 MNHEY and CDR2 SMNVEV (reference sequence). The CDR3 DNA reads TGTGCCAGCAGTCTAGGACAGGTGATCTACGAGCAGTACTTC. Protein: CASSLGQVIYEQYF.

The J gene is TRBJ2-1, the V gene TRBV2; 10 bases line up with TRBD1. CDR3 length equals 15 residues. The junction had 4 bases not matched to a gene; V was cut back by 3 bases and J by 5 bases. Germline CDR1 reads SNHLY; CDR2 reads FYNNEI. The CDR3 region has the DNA TGTGCCAGCAGTGATGGACAGGGGGTCAACAATGAGCAGTTCTTC. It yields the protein CASSDGQGVNNEQFF.

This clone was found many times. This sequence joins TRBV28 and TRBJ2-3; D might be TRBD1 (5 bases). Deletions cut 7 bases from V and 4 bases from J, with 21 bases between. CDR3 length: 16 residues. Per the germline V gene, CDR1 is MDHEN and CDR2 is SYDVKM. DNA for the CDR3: TGTGCCAGCACTTTTGCCCCAGGGCGCATCGCAGATACGCAGTATTTT. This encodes CASTFAPGRIADTQYF.

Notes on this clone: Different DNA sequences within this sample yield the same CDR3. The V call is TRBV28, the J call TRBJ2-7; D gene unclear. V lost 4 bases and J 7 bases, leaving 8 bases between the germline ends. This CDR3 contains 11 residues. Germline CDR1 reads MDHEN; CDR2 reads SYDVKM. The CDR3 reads CASSSLGEQYF. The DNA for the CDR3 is TGTGCCAGCAGTTCCCTGGGGGAGCAGTACTTC.

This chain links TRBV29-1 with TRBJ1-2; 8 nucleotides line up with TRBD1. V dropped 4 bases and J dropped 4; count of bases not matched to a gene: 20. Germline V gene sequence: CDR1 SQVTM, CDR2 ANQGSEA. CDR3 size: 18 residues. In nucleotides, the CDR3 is TGCAGCGTTGGGCCCCTCGGACAGGGCCCGGACGGTCTCTATGGCTACACCTTC. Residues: CSVGPLGQGPDGLYGYTF. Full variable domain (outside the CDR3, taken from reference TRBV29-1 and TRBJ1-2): SAVISQKPSRDICQRGTSLTIQCQVDSQVTMMFWYRQQPGQSLTLIATANQGSEATYESGFVIDKFPISRPNLTFSTLTVSNMSPEDSSIYLCSVGPLGQGPDGLYGYTFGSGTRLTVV.

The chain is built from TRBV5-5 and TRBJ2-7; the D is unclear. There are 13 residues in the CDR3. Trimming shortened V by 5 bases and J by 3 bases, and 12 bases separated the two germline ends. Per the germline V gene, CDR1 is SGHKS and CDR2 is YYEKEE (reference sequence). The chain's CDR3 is CASSFGVLYEQYF. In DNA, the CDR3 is TGTGCCAGCAGTTTTGGGGTACTCTACGAGCAGTACTTC.

The CDR3 loop is CASSTPGDDEQYF. The CDR3 bases are TGTGCCAGTAGTACTCCTGGCGACGACGAGCAGTACTTC. The V gene is TRBV19, the J gene TRBJ2-7; D call uncertain. CDR1 LNHDA and CDR2 SQIVND come from the germline V gene (reference sequence). The CDR3 is 13 residues long. V lost 4 bases and J lost 5, with 12 bases in between.

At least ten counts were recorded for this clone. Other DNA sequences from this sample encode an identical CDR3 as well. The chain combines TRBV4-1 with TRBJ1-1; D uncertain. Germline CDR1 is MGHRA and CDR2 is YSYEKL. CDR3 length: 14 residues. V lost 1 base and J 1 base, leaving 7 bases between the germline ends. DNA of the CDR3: TGCGCCAGCAGCCAAGGGGTTGGGAACACTGAAGCTTTCTTT. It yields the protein CASSQGVGNTEAFF.

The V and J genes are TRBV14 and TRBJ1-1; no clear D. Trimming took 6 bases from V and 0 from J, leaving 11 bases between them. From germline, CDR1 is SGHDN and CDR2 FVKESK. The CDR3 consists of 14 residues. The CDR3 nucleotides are TGTGCCAGCAGTCCCAGCCCGATGAACACTGAAGCTTTCTTT. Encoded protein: CASSPSPMNTEAFF.

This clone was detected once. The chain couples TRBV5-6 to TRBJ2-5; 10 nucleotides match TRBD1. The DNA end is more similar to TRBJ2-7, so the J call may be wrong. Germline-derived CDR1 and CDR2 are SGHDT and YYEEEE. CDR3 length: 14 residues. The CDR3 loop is CASSATGGPYEQYF. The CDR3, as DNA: TGTGCCAGCAGCGCGACAGGGGGCCCCTACGAGCAGTACTTC.

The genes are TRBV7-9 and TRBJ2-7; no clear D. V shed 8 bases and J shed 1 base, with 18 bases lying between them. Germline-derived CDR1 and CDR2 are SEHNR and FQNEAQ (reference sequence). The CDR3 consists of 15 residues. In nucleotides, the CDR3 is TGTGCCAGCGTCCTACCCAATCCCGATTCCTACGAGCAGTACTTC. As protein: CASVLPNPDSYEQYF. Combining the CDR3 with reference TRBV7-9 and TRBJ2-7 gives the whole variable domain DTGVSQNPRHKITKRGQNVTFRCDPISEHNRLYWYRQTLGQGPEFLTYFQNEAQLEKSRLLSDRFSAERPKGSFSTLEIQRTEQGDSAMYLCASVLPNPDSYEQYFGPGTRLTVT.

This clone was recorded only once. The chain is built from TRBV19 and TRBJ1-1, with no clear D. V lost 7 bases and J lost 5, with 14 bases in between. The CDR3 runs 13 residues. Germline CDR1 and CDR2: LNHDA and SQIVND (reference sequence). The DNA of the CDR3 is TGTGCCAGTACTGAAACCCGGGATACTGAAGCTTTCTTT. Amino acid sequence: CASTETRDTEAFF.

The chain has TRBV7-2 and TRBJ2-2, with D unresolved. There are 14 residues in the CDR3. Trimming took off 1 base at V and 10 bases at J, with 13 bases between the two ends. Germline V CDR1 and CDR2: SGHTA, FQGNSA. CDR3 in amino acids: CASSLGVAVPELFF. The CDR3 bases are TGTGCCAGCAGCTTAGGGGTAGCTGTCCCGGAGCTGTTTTTT.

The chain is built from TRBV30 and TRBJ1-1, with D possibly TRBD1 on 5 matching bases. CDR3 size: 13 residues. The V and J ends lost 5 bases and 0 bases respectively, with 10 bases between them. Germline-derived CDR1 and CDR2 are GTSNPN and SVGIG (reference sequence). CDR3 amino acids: CAWLTDMNTEAFF. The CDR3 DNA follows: TGTGCCTGGCTGACAGACATGAACACTGAAGCTTTCTTT.

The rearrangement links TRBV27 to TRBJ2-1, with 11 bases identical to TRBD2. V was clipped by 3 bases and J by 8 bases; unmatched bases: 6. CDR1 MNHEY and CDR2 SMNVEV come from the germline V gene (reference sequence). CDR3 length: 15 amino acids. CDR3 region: CASSFSGLAGDEQFF. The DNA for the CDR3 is TGTGCCAGCAGTTTTTCCGGACTAGCGGGTGATGAGCAGTTCTTC.

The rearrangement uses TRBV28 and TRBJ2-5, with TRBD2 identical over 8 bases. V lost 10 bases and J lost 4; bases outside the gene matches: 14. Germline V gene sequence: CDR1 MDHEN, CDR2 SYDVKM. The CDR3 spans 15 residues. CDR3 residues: CATVVLAGRGETQYF. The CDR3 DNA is TGTGCCACCGTAGTCCTAGCGGGTCGGGGAGAGACCCAGTACTTC.